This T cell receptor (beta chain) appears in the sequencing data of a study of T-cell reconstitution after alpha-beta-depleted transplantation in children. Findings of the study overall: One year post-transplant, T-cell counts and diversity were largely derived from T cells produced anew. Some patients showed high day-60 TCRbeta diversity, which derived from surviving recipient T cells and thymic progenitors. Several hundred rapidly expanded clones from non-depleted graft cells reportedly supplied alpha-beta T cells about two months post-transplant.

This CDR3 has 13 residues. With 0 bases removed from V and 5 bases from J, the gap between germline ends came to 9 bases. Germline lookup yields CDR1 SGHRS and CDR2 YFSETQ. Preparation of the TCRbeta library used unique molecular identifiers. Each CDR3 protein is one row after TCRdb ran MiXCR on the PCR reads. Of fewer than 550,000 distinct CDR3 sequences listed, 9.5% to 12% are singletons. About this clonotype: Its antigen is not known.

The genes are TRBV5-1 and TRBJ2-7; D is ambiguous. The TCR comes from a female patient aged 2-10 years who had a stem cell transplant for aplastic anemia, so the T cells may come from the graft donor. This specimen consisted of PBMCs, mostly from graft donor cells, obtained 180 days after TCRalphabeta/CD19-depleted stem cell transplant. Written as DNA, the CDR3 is TGCGCCAGCAGCTTGGCTCCGGGCAACGAGCAGTACTTC. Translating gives CASSLAPGNEQYF.